This entry features one T cell receptor (beta chain) sequence. The entry originates in a study of blood T cell repertoires in COVID-19. Looking at the study overall: Samples of COVID-19 (acute and convalescent) were obtained from the United States, Italy and Spain. T cells, B-cell-depleted T cells, or PBMCs provided the cDNA or gDNA that served as material.

Authors' processing steps: Researchers report that nucleated cell counts were estimated from reference gene primer amplification. Profiling relied on immunoSEQ multiplex PCR, and the TCRdb table lists in-frame clones only, not all of them. V, J and clone size are those of that table, while D and trimming were read from the DNA. The sample shows around 130,000 clones, more than 70% of them seen only once. Germline V gene data show CDR1 as KGHDR and CDR2 as SFDVKD. The length of the CDR3 is 18 residues. The junction had 10 bases not matched to a gene; V was cut back by 5 bases and J by 0 bases. Sequencing input: peripheral blood. V gene TRBV24-1 combines with J gene TRBJ2-1; 9 bases are a match to TRBD2. The sequence derives from a woman between 55 and 75 years old with acute or convalescent COVID-19. The DNA of the CDR3 is TGTGCCACCAGTGGGATTGCTAGCGGGACGAGCTCCTACAATGAGCAGTTCTTC. It codes for CATSGIASGTSSYNEQFF.